One sample yielded the 20 T cell receptor beta chains listed below, sequenced in a study of response to subunit inactivated influenza vaccine. TCRdb reprocessed the RT-PCR reads via MiXCR and lists one record per CDR3 protein. Of about 540,000 distinct CDR3 sequences listed, under 25% were seen once; the top ten hold approximately 3%. This same sample was also taken into another study, of T cells expressing NK-cell markers. This second report adds: TCR beta cDNA was generated via 5'RACE template switching incorporating UMIs.

This specimen consisted of CD4+ T cells sorted from PBMCs, obtained about 11 days after vaccination. The receptors come from a man aged 45-65 years who received an inactivated influenza vaccine.

The chain links TRBV12-3 or TRBV12-4 to TRBJ2-2, with unresolved D. V lost 6 bases and J 0 bases, leaving 17 bases between the germline ends. This CDR3 is built from 17 residues. This CDR3 is CASSPGRLIANTGELFF. Written as DNA, the CDR3 is TGTGCCAGCAGCCCGGGTAGGCTAATTGCGAACACCGGGGAGCTGTTTTTT.

The rearrangement links TRBV6-5 to TRBJ2-5; maybe TRBD2 (5 bases). Germline CDR1 reads MNHEY; CDR2 reads SVGAGI. CDR3 length: 14 amino acids. The ends were cut back, 0 bases at V and 4 bases at J, with 9 bases in the middle. CDR3 bases: TGTGCCAGCAGTTACTCACGGGATGGAGAGACCCAGTACTTC. Translating gives CASSYSRDGETQYF.

V and J are TRBV11-1 and TRBJ2-7; no reliable D call. The CDR3 contains 16 residues. The germline V gene has CDR1 SGHAT and CDR2 FQDESV (reference sequence). V lost 1 base, J lost 2 bases, and 15 bases lay in between. In nucleotides, the CDR3 is TGTGCCAGCAGCTTAGGTCTAGGCAGTTTAACCTACGAGCAGTACTTC. As protein: CASSLGLGSLTYEQYF.

This clonotype was detected only a few times. This sequence joins TRBV2 and TRBJ2-2, with 13 positions matching TRBD2. Germline V lookup: CDR1 SNHLY, CDR2 FYNNEI. V gave up 5 bases and J gave up 0 bases; unmatched junction bases: 3. The CDR3 extends over 17 amino acids. In DNA, the CDR3 is TGTGCCAGCAGTTTACTAGCGGGGGGGGCGAACACCGGGGAGCTGTTTTTT. The encoded protein is CASSLLAGGANTGELFF.

V usage is TRBV7-3 and J usage is TRBJ2-1, with 7 bases lining up with TRBD2. The germline CDR1 and CDR2 sequences are SGHTA and FQGTGA. There are 15 residues in the CDR3. V gave up 4 bases and J gave up 7 bases; unmatched junction bases: 10. CDR3 DNA: TGTGCCAGCAGCTCACCGGGGCGGGAGCGAAATGAGCAGTTCTTC. Its translation is CASSSPGRERNEQFF.

This clonotype was counted between two and nine times. The chain is built from TRBV10-2 and TRBJ1-1, with D perhaps TRBD1 (5 bases). In germline, CDR1 is WSHSY, CDR2 SAAADI. This CDR3 spans 13 amino acids. The V and J ends lost 7 bases and 5 bases respectively, with 14 bases between them. CDR3 in DNA: TGCGCCAGCATGGCGGGGGGAGGGACTGAAGCTTTCTTT. Its protein product is CASMAGGGTEAFF.

The chain recombines TRBV20-1 with TRBJ1-1, with D uncertain. V dropped 6 bases and J dropped 5 bases, with 10 bases sitting between them. The germline gives CDR1 DFQATT, CDR2 SNEGSKA (reference sequence). The CDR3 is 11 residues long. The CDR3 region is CSAHVVTEAFF. CDR3 DNA sequence: TGCAGTGCCCATGTAGTGACTGAAGCTTTCTTT.

The chain recombines TRBV20-1 with TRBJ1-6, with 11 bases identical to TRBD1. The CDR3 extends over 14 amino acids. Per the germline V gene, CDR1 is DFQATT and CDR2 is SNEGSKA (reference sequence). V was clipped by 5 bases and J by 9 bases; unmatched bases: 6. CDR3 in DNA: TGCAGTGCTGATCGAGGACAGGGGGCTTCACCCCTCCACTTT. Translating it yields CSADRGQGASPLHF.

The J gene is TRBJ2-7, the V gene TRBV19; 12 nucleotides line up with TRBD1. Germline CDR1 LNHDA, CDR2 SQIVND (reference sequence). With V trimmed by 6 bases and J by 2 bases, 11 bases remained unmatched. The CDR3 consists of 17 residues. CDR3 loop: CASSRSPGQGAPYEQYF. The DNA of the CDR3 is TGTGCCAGTAGCCGCTCTCCGGGACAGGGGGCGCCCTACGAGCAGTACTTC.

This clonotype was counted many times. V usage is TRBV4-2 and J usage is TRBJ2-5, with a possible D match to TRBD2 (5 bases). V was trimmed by 0 bases and J by 4 bases, leaving 15 bases between them. This CDR3 comprises 16 residues. Germline CDR1 LGHNA, CDR2 YNFKEQ. CDR3 amino acids: CASSQDLTGSRETQYF. Here the CDR3 DNA reads TGTGCCAGCAGCCAAGATCTTACGGGGTCTCGAGAGACCCAGTACTTC.

This clonotype showed up just a few times. The gene calls are TRBV6-1 and TRBJ2-1; the D call may be TRBD1 or TRBD2 (5 bases each). Germline V lookup: CDR1 MNHNS, CDR2 SASEGT. This CDR3 is 15 amino acids long. Trimming took off 6 bases at V and 7 bases at J, with 19 bases between the two ends. The CDR3 protein is CASSDRPGRRNEQFF. In nucleotides, the CDR3 is TGTGCCAGCAGCGACCGTCCGGGACGGAGGAATGAGCAGTTCTTC.

This clonotype was found a few times. This CDR3 reads CASSYIGARTEAFF. For the CDR3, the DNA is TGTGCCAGCAGTTATATTGGGGCGCGAACTGAAGCTTTCTTT. J is TRBJ1-1 and V is TRBV12-3 or TRBV12-4; TRBD1 might be the D (5 bases). The CDR3 loop spans 14 amino acids. V was trimmed by 4 bases and J by 5 bases, leaving 14 bases between them.

The J gene is TRBJ2-2, the V gene TRBV4-1, with D unclear. The V gene lost 2 bases and the J gene lost 3 bases, with 7 bases spanning the gap. Germline V gene lookup returns CDR1 MGHRA and CDR2 YSYEKL. The CDR3 has 14 residues. CDR3 protein: CASSQSKYTGELFF. DNA for the CDR3: TGCGCCAGCAGCCAATCAAAGTACACCGGGGAGCTGTTTTTT.

This clonotype came up a few times. This chain links TRBV18 with TRBJ1-1, with a possible D match to TRBD1 (5 bases). CDR1 and CDR2 (germline): KGHSH, LQKENI. V lost 3 bases, J lost 6 bases, and 17 bases lay in between. CDR3 length equals 15 residues. The CDR3 loop is CASSPPGLGKPEAFF. The DNA of the CDR3 is TGTGCCAGCTCACCGCCGGGACTCGGTAAGCCTGAAGCTTTCTTT.

This clonotype has just a few counts. The chain carries TRBV28 and TRBJ2-1; maybe TRBD2 (5 bases). Trimming pared 6 bases from V and 2 bases from J, leaving 17 bases between. The CDR3 contains 16 residues. CDR1 is MDHEN and CDR2 is SYDVKM in the germline V gene. The DNA of the CDR3 is TGTGCCAGCAGGCTACCGTCGACTATTCCCTACAATGAGCAGTTCTTC. This translates into CASRLPSTIPYNEQFF.

In this sample, this clonotype turned up a few times. The chain joins TRBV6-6 to TRBJ2-7, with TRBD1 identical over 8 bases. CDR1 and CDR2 (germline): MNHNY, SVGAGI (reference sequence). The CDR3 contains 13 residues. V shed 6 bases and J 5 bases; nucleotides not matched to a gene: 6. CDR3: CASSGQGVHEQYF. The CDR3 DNA reads TGTGCCAGCAGCGGACAGGGTGTCCACGAGCAGTACTTC.

The V gene is TRBV11-2, the J gene TRBJ1-2; 7 bases agree with TRBD1. CDR1 is SGHAT and CDR2 is FQNNGV in the germline V gene. This CDR3 contains 15 residues. V was pared by 0 bases and J by 3 bases, with 4 bases of the junction left unmatched. The CDR3 protein is CASSLDRGGYYGYTF. The CDR3 nucleotides read TGTGCCAGCAGCTTAGACAGGGGGGGCTACTATGGCTACACCTTC.

In this sample, this clonotype turned up a few times. V is TRBV2 and J is TRBJ1-5; TRBD1 matches at 8 bases. The CDR3 runs 16 residues. CDR1 is SNHLY and CDR2 is FYNNEI in the germline V gene. V shed 5 bases, J shed 2 bases, and the junction held 8 bases outside the gene matches. The CDR3 sequence is CASSHPEGQGNQPQHF. CDR3 in DNA: TGTGCCAGCAGTCACCCAGAGGGACAGGGCAATCAGCCCCAGCATTTT. The whole variable domain, remainder taken from reference TRBV2 and TRBJ1-5, is EPEVTQTPSHQVTQMGQEVILRCVPISNHLYFYWYRQILGQKVEFLVSFYNNEISEKSEIFDDQFSVERPDGSNFTLKIRSTKLEDSAMYFCASSHPEGQGNQPQHFGDGTRLSIL.

This clonotype was observed a few times. CDR3 bases: TGTGCCAGCAGCTTAAATCCGGGGCTCAATCAGCCCCAGCATTTT. Its protein is CASSLNPGLNQPQHF. The chain employs TRBV7-2 and TRBJ1-5; the D gene is possibly TRBD1 (5 bases). Trimming left V 2 bases short and J 3 bases short, with 11 bases between. The CDR3 runs to 15 residues. Looked up from germline, CDR1 is SGHTA and CDR2 is FQGNSA.

A few counts support this clonotype. V usage is TRBV29-1 and J usage is TRBJ1-1; no definite D call. CDR1 SQVTM and CDR2 ANQGSEA come from the germline V gene. The CDR3 consists of 13 residues. Trimming cost V 6 bases and J 4 bases, with 15 bases left between them. CDR3 bases: TGCAGCGTCCCCTCGGGGTCCGGCACTGAAGCTTTCTTT. It is translated as CSVPSGSGTEAFF.